This passage covers 6 T cell receptor beta chains from one sample sequenced in a study of T cell responses to AZD1222 COVID-19 vaccine. The method was immunoSEQ multiplex PCR; TCRdb's version includes in-frame clones alone and lacks a portion of them. Of around 140,000 clones listed, under 95% were seen once; the top ten hold over 8%. The sequencing used peripheral blood, collected on day 0 of AZD1222 vaccination. These receptors were taken from an adult in good health.

The CDR3 loop reads CASSQIGLSTDTQYF. CDR3 sequence (DNA): TGTGCCAGCAGCCAGATCGGACTAAGCACAGATACGCAGTATTTT. The V call is TRBV14, the J call TRBJ2-3; D may be TRBD2 (6 bases). This CDR3 is 15 amino acids long. V was trimmed by 3 bases and J by 0 bases, leaving 10 bases between them. CDR1 is SGHDN and CDR2 is FVKESK in the germline V gene.

The chain links TRBV3-1 (or the pseudogene TRBV3-2) to TRBJ1-4, with D hard to call. The CDR3 has 14 amino acids. Germline CDR1 and CDR2: LGHDT and YNNKEL (reference sequence). V was pared by 4 bases and J by 8 bases, with 14 bases between. For the CDR3, the DNA is TGTGCCAGCAGCCGGACGGGCTTGGGGGAAAAACTGTTTTTT. It codes for CASSRTGLGEKLFF.

The V gene is TRBV28, the J gene TRBJ2-3, with D maybe TRBD2 (6 bases). Trimming left V 2 bases short and J 2 bases short, with 11 bases between. The CDR3 consists of 15 residues. Looked up from germline, CDR1 is MDHEN and CDR2 is SYDVKM. The CDR3, as DNA: TGTGCCAGCAGTTTAAGCAGGGACTCCACAGATACGCAGTATTTT. Translation: CASSLSRDSTDTQYF.

The chain employs TRBV7-8 and TRBJ2-5, with TRBD2 identical over 15 bases. CDR3 length equals 18 residues. Per the germline V gene, CDR1 is SGHVS and CDR2 is FQNEAQ. The V and J ends lost 4 bases and 0 bases, in that order; junction bases with no gene match: 6. CDR3 residues: CASSSRGLAGGYQETQYF. The CDR3 region has the DNA TGTGCCAGCAGCTCGAGAGGACTAGCGGGGGGGTACCAAGAGACCCAGTACTTC. Full variable domain (remainder filled in from reference TRBV7-8 and TRBJ2-5): GAGVSQSPRYKVAKRGQDVALRCDPISGHVSLFWYQQALGQGPEFLTYFQNEAQLDKSGLPSDRFFAERPEGSVSTLKIQRTQQEDSAVYLCASSSRGLAGGYQETQYFGPGTRLLVL.

This chain links TRBV5-4 with TRBJ2-4; D not resolved. V lost 0 bases, J lost 1 base, and 8 bases lay in between. The CDR3 runs 15 residues. Per germline, CDR1 SGHNT and CDR2 YYREEE (reference sequence). The CDR3 sequence: CASSLGGVAKNIQYF. In DNA, the CDR3 is TGTGCCAGCAGCTTGGGTGGGGTGGCCAAAAACATTCAGTACTTC.

The J gene is TRBJ1-5, the V gene TRBV6-2 or TRBV6-3; a weak D match, TRBD1 (5 bases). The germline CDR1 and CDR2 sequences are MNHEY and SVGEGT. V was shortened by 4 bases and J by 3 bases, with 13 bases between the two germline ends. CDR3 length equals 15 residues. CDR3 amino acids: CASSSQDTFNQPQHF. The CDR3 nucleotides are TGTGCCAGCAGTTCCCAGGACACCTTCAATCAGCCCCAGCATTTT.